The clone carrying this T cell receptor beta chain has more than one count but fewer than ten. The data were taken from a study of T cells after posttransplantation cyclophosphamide. CDR1 SGHVS and CDR2 FQNEAQ come from the germline V gene. This CDR3 comprises 14 residues. With 5 bases removed from V and 3 bases from J, the gap between germline ends came to 14 bases. Clones were sequenced by immunoSEQ multiplex PCR, and TCRdb holds only the in-frame ones, with some missing. The sample includes 47,000 or so clones, roughly 92% seen only once; the top ten take less than 3.5%. Sequencing used PBMCs. The chain has TRBV7-8 and TRBJ2-7, with a possible D match to TRBD1 (5 bases). The receptor's source is a woman aged 45-65 years in good health and a related stem cell transplant donor. CDR3 sequence reads: CASSITDRYYEQYF. As DNA, the CDR3 is TGTGCCAGCAGCATAACAGACAGATACTACGAGCAGTACTTC.